This passage covers 26 T cell receptor beta chains from one sample sequenced in a study of beta chain features in type 1 diabetes. As every portion of the isolated RNA was reverse transcribed, the sequencing read expressed TCRB transcripts. The repertoire was sequenced with immunoSEQ multiplex PCR; TCRdb's copy has only in-frame clones and lacks some. Among about 350,000 clones listed, around a fifth were seen once. Sequencing used naive CD4+ T cells from blood. These receptors all stem from a woman in her late teens or twenties in good health.

This clone has a handful of counts. The J gene is TRBJ2-3, the V gene TRBV2, with 11 bases identical to TRBD2. The CDR3 contains 15 residues. The junction had 1 base not matched to a gene; V was cut back by 5 bases and J by 0 bases. Germline CDR1 is SNHLY and CDR2 is FYNNEI. CDR3 sequence: CASSRLAGSTDTQYF. The CDR3 DNA sequence: TGTGCCAGCAGTCGACTAGCGGGGAGCACAGATACGCAGTATTTT.

This clone was seen a handful of times. V gene TRBV11-2 combines with J gene TRBJ2-1; D is possibly TRBD2 (5 bases). The ends were cut back, 3 bases at V and 6 bases at J, with 21 bases in the middle. Germline lookup yields CDR1 SGHAT and CDR2 FQNNGV. CDR3 length: 17 amino acids. The DNA for the CDR3 is TGTGCCAGCAGCTTCGAGAGAGGATCCCTCCTAGCCAATGAGCAGTTCTTC. Translating gives CASSFERGSLLANEQFF.

The chain uses TRBV5-1 and TRBJ2-1; TRBD1 aligns across 10 bases. This CDR3 has 15 residues. Unmatched junction bases numbered 3, after V lost 1 base and J lost 5 bases. Germline V gene data show CDR1 as SGHRS and CDR2 as YFSETQ. CDR3 DNA: TGCGCCAGCAGCTTGTTGGGGACAGGGGACAATGAGCAGTTCTTC. It yields the protein CASSLLGTGDNEQFF. The variable domain in full, completed from reference TRBV5-1 and TRBJ2-1, reads KAGVTQTPRYLIKTRGQQVTLSCSPISGHRSVSWYQQTPGQGLQFLFEYFSETQRNKGNFPGRFSGRQFSNSRSEMNVSTLELGDSALYLCASSLLGTGDNEQFFGPGTRLTVL.

The rearrangement links TRBV29-1 to TRBJ2-1, with 11 bases that match TRBD2. The junction had 5 bases not matched to a gene; V was cut back by 4 bases and J by 6 bases. This CDR3 has 14 residues. Germline values: CDR1 SQVTM, CDR2 ANQGSEA. The CDR3 sequence is CSVVAGGPINEQFF. The CDR3 DNA sequence: TGCAGCGTTGTAGCGGGAGGGCCGATCAATGAGCAGTTCTTC.

The chain carries TRBV30 and TRBJ1-1, with a weak D call TRBD1 (5 bases). CDR1 and CDR2 from the germline V gene are GTSNPN and SVGIG (reference sequence). This CDR3 region has 16 residues. With 3 bases removed from V and 2 bases from J, the gap between germline ends came to 19 bases. CDR3 DNA: TGTGCCTGGAGCGGGTTTCAGGGATCAAGTAACACTGAAGCTTTCTTT. Protein sequence: CAWSGFQGSSNTEAFF.

This clone was seen a handful of times. The CDR3 DNA follows: TGTGCCTGGAGTGTACAGGGTTTCTACAATGAGCAGTTCTTC. Protein product: CAWSVQGFYNEQFF. V gene TRBV30 combines with J gene TRBJ2-1, with D perhaps matching TRBD1 (6 bases). Germline-derived CDR1 and CDR2 are GTSNPN and SVGIG (reference sequence). The CDR3 sequence is 14 residues long. Trimming removed 0 bases at V and 3 bases at J, with 9 bases between. Supplemented by reference TRBV30 and TRBJ2-1, the full variable domain reads SQTIHQWPATLVQPVGSPLSLECTVEGTSNPNLYWYRQAAGRGLQLLFYSVGIGQISSEVPQNLSASRPQDRQFILSSKKLLLSDSGFYLCAWSVQGFYNEQFFGPGTRLTVL.

V usage is TRBV2 and J usage is TRBJ1-1; tentative D call: TRBD1 (5 bases). The CDR3 extends over 14 amino acids. V shed 6 bases and J shed 5 bases, with 16 bases lying between them. Germline lookup yields CDR1 SNHLY and CDR2 FYNNEI. The CDR3 sequence is CASSGEQGWTEAFF. The DNA for the CDR3 is TGTGCCAGCAGCGGAGAGCAGGGTTGGACTGAAGCTTTCTTT.

The genes are TRBV23-1 and TRBJ1-1; maybe TRBD1 (6 bases). TRBV23-1 is classed as an ORF, of uncertain function. This CDR3 contains 17 residues. V shed 2 bases and J shed 1 base, with 17 bases lying between them. The DNA of the CDR3 is TGCGCCAGCAGTCAACTCAGATTCAGGGGTTGGAACACTGAAGCTTTCTTT. It specifies CASSQLRFRGWNTEAFF.

This chain links TRBV5-1 with TRBJ2-7; D is possibly TRBD1 (5 bases). CDR3 length: 15 residues. From germline, CDR1 is SGHRS and CDR2 YFSETQ. The germline V and J ends were trimmed by 0 bases and 0 bases, with 10 bases remaining between them. CDR3 loop: CASSLVGASSYEQYF. The CDR3 bases are TGCGCCAGCAGCTTGGTAGGGGCGAGCTCCTACGAGCAGTACTTC.

This chain connects TRBV4-1 to TRBJ1-2, with 7 bases matching TRBD1. The CDR3 contains 15 residues. V lost 6 bases to trimming and J lost 1 base; unmatched junction nucleotides: 8. Germline V gives CDR1 MGHRA, CDR2 YSYEKL. CDR3 residues: CASRQTGYYNYGYTF. The DNA for the CDR3 is TGCGCCAGCAGACAGACAGGGTACTATAACTATGGCTACACCTTC.

The chain combines TRBV5-6 with TRBJ2-7; D call uncertain. Trimming removed 3 bases at V and 5 bases at J, with 9 bases between. The CDR3 spans 12 residues. Germline lookup yields CDR1 SGHDT and CDR2 YYEEEE. CDR3 DNA: TGTGCCAGCAGCTCACTCCCGCACGAGCAGTACTTC. Amino acids: CASSSLPHEQYF.

The chain uses TRBV5-4 and TRBJ2-1; D may be TRBD2 (6 bases). There are 11 residues in the CDR3. CDR1 SGHNT and CDR2 YYREEE come from the germline V gene (reference sequence). V was cut by 3 bases and J by 8 bases, with 6 bases left in between. CDR3 DNA sequence: TGTGCCAGCAGCTGGAGGGATGAGCAGTTCTTC. Its translation: CASSWRDEQFF.

This clone has more than one count but fewer than ten. The genes are TRBV6-5 and TRBJ1-5, with TRBD1 as a possible D gene (6 bases). CDR3 length: 14 amino acids. Germline lookup yields CDR1 MNHEY and CDR2 SVGAGI. Trimming removed 6 bases from V and 5 bases from J, with 14 bases in between. In nucleotides, the CDR3 is TGTGCCAGCAGCTTCACAGGGCCCGATCAGCCCCAGCATTTT. Residues: CASSFTGPDQPQHF.

The V call is TRBV30, the J call TRBJ1-4, with D perhaps TRBD1 (6 bases). V was pared by 6 bases and J by 3 bases, with 17 bases between. This CDR3 is built from 15 residues. The germline gives CDR1 GTSNPN, CDR2 SVGIG (reference sequence). The CDR3 reads CACTGHDRPNEKLFF. The DNA for the CDR3 is TGTGCCTGCACGGGCCACGACAGGCCTAATGAAAAACTGTTTTTT.

This clone was counted only a few times. The V and J genes are TRBV29-1 and TRBJ2-5, with TRBD1 as a possible D gene (6 bases). Germline V gene sequence: CDR1 SQVTM, CDR2 ANQGSEA. V lost 4 bases and J 4 bases, leaving 13 bases between the germline ends. The CDR3 loop spans 13 amino acids. DNA of the CDR3: TGCAGCGTTGGAACTCCAGGGGCAGAGACCCAGTACTTC. It translates to CSVGTPGAETQYF.

This clone was seen more than once but under ten times. CDR3 sequence (DNA): TGTGCCAGCAGAAGGACTAGCGGGAAGGGGGCTGAGCAGTTCTTC. Its protein is CASRRTSGKGAEQFF. This chain links TRBV11-2 with TRBJ2-1, with 12 nucleotides matching TRBD2. Germline-derived CDR1 and CDR2 are SGHAT and FQNNGV. V lost 6 bases and J lost 9; bases outside the gene matches: 9. This CDR3 comprises 15 residues.

The chain uses TRBV23-1 and TRBJ1-4, with 9 nucleotides matching TRBD1. TRBV23-1 is identified as an open reading frame with a role that is uncertain. The CDR3 is made up of 16 amino acids. J gave up 8 bases and V 8 bases, and 15 bases lay outside the gene matches. Here the CDR3 DNA reads TGCGCCAGCCGCACAGCGAGGGACAGGGCGGACGAAAAACTGTTTTTT. Protein: CASRTARDRADEKLFF.

This clone was detected only a few times. The J gene is TRBJ1-1, the V gene TRBV14, with D hard to call. V lost 1 base and J lost 12, with 9 bases in between. The length of the CDR3 is 11 residues. Per the germline V gene, CDR1 is SGHDN and CDR2 is FVKESK. Written as DNA, the CDR3 is TGTGCCAGCAGCCAAGGAGGAGGCCCTTTCTTT. This translates into CASSQGGGPFF.

This clone was seen only a few times. The CDR3 is CAWGRGYEAFF. CDR3 coding DNA: TGTGCCTGGGGCCGGGGGTATGAAGCTTTCTTT. The V gene is TRBV30, the J gene TRBJ1-1, with TRBD1 as a possible D gene (5 bases). Trimming removed 5 bases at V and 7 bases at J, with 11 bases between. From germline, CDR1 is GTSNPN and CDR2 SVGIG (reference sequence). The CDR3 extends over 11 amino acids.

V is TRBV6-5 and J is TRBJ2-2; the D gene is possibly TRBD1 (7 bases). V was pared by 0 bases and J by 7 bases, with 15 bases between. The CDR3 loop spans 16 amino acids. Germline values: CDR1 MNHEY, CDR2 SVGAGI. The CDR3 reads CASSYSSAGGNGELFF. The CDR3 DNA reads TGTGCCAGCAGTTACTCTTCGGCAGGGGGGAACGGGGAGCTGTTTTTT.

For the CDR3, the DNA is TGTGCCATCAGTGATTACGGGGGACTTAGTCCAGATACGCAGTATTTT. Translated, it gives CAISDYGGLSPDTQYF. The V and J genes are TRBV10-3 and TRBJ2-3, with D perhaps TRBD2 (6 bases). CDR1 and CDR2 (germline): ENHRY, SYGVKD. Trimming took 3 bases from V and 4 from J, leaving 17 bases between them. The CDR3 consists of 16 residues.

The chain carries TRBV11-2 and TRBJ2-7; 7 positions agree with TRBD1. The CDR3 is 16 amino acids. J lost 5 bases, V lost 0 bases, and 10 bases had no gene match. Germline V gene lookup returns CDR1 SGHAT and CDR2 FQNNGV. The CDR3 sequence: CASSLDLSGQPHEQYF. CDR3 DNA: TGTGCCAGCAGCTTAGATCTATCGGGACAGCCACACGAGCAGTACTTC.

CDR3 sequence (DNA): TGTGCCAGCAGCTTACTCGCGCGACTCACAGATACGCAGTATTTT. Translating it yields CASSLLARLTDTQYF. The V gene is TRBV7-2, the J gene TRBJ2-3; D remains unclear. The CDR3 runs 15 residues. Germline lookup yields CDR1 SGHTA and CDR2 FQGNSA. V was cut by 2 bases and J by 2 bases, with 11 bases left in between. The full variable domain, with the rest looked up from reference TRBV7-2 and TRBJ2-3, is GAGVSQSPSNKVTEKGKDVELRCDPISGHTALYWYRQSLGQGLEFLIYFQGNSAPDKSGLPSDRFSAERTGGSVSTLTIQRTQQEDSAVYLCASSLLARLTDTQYFGPGTRLTVL.

V gene TRBV5-4 combines with J gene TRBJ2-7, with 10 bases matching TRBD2. The CDR3 is made up of 17 amino acids. Germline V CDR1 and CDR2: SGHNT, YYREEE (reference sequence). Trimming took 3 bases from V and 5 from J; bases not matched to a gene: 14. The CDR3 DNA reads TGTGCCAGCAGCTCTCGGGCTAGCGGGGGCCATTTGCACGAGCAGTACTTC. Amino acids: CASSSRASGGHLHEQYF.

The rearrangement links TRBV10-3 to TRBJ1-5; tentative D call: TRBD1 (5 bases). The CDR3 totals 14 residues. CDR1 is ENHRY and CDR2 is SYGVKD in the germline V gene. The V end was cut by 10 bases, the J end by 0 bases, with 13 bases between. CDR3 DNA: TGTGCCACTACCGCAGGGATTAGCAATCAGCCCCAGCATTTT. Translation gives CATTAGISNQPQHF.

In this sample, this clone turned up a few times. The chain is built from TRBV2 and TRBJ1-2; TRBD1 is a possible D gene (6 bases). Germline V gene data show CDR1 as SNHLY and CDR2 as FYNNEI. Trimming cost V 6 bases and J 8 bases, with 16 bases left between them. This CDR3 has 13 residues. The CDR3 region has the DNA TGTGCCAGCAGGACGGACAGTGTGGAAGGCTACACCTTC. Protein sequence: CASRTDSVEGYTF. Full variable domain (missing parts from reference TRBV2 and TRBJ1-2): EPEVTQTPSHQVTQMGQEVILRCVPISNHLYFYWYRQILGQKVEFLVSFYNNEISEKSEIFDDQFSVERPDGSNFTLKIRSTKLEDSAMYFCASRTDSVEGYTFGSGTRLTVV.